Here is one T cell receptor beta chain with its context. Its antigen remains undetermined. No qualities accompany the bases; no much larger clone lies one base away. Library method: the immunoSEQ multiplex PCR assay. To provide template for TCR sequencing, every sample had RNA extracted and reverse transcribed into cDNA. First-strand cDNA was synthesized using SuperScript III with a 2:1 mix of oligo-dT and random hexamers. A synthetic immune receptor repertoire was used to gauge amplification bias, and whatever bias remained was removed computationally. The source study handled its data this way. Raw reads were preprocessed to remove errors, and CDR3 was defined according to IMGT conventions as the region from the conserved cysteine to phenylalanine. Clonality was computed by normalizing Shannon entropy by log2 of the number of productive unique TCRs and subtracting the result from 1. Whether each scalp clone was CD4 or CD8 was inferred by checking scalp TCRbeta sequences against the CD4 and CD8 repertoires from sorted blood. TCRdb retrieved this table from immuneACCESS and kept in-frame rearrangements only. Not all clones are present; in checked studies, unresolved V genes account for under half, and no reason is known for the remainder. V, J and clone size derive from that table, while D and trimming were established from the DNA sequence. The sample data list approximately 200,000 clones, and about 40% of these were observed just once. The ten largest clones capture around 2.5% of the sample.

The data originate from a study of CD8+ T cells in alopecia areata (dated by TCRdb to 2016 to 2019). General notes on the study: The treated patients took part in an open-label pilot trial in which moderate-to-severe alopecia areata was treated with oral tofacitinib at 5 to 10 mg twice daily. Patients stayed on tofacitinib for 6 to 18 months and then had 6 months of follow-up off drug so that delayed response and recurrence could be assessed. The SALT score, which quantifies the percentage of affected scalp surface area, was used to measure disease severity in treated patients. The study used high-throughput TCRbeta sequencing to examine T cell clonal expansion in alopecia areata, in both the C3H/HeJ mouse model and human patients. On the human side, TCRbeta sequencing was run on scalp tissue and on sorted CD4+ and CD8+ peripheral blood T cells from healthy controls and from alopecia areata patients with either patchy or totalis/universalis disease. Biopsies were taken from tofacitinib-treated patients at baseline and again at 4 and 24 weeks into treatment, and several of those patients also had a later scalp biopsy. Scalp clonality was compared across normal scalp (n=4), patchy alopecia areata scalp (n=8), and alopecia totalis/universalis scalp (n=8). RNA was extracted with the PAXgene miRNA kit for fixed scalp, the miRNeasy kit for PBMCs, and the RNeasy kit for mouse skin. Amplification of TCRbeta CDR3 regions was done by immunoSEQ multiplex PCR using 35 Vbeta forward primers and 13 Jbeta reverse primers.

The CDR3 contains 15 residues, cysteine and phenylalanine counted. The retained sequence is limited to the CDR3, 45 bases, with the frame set at the first base. The germline ends are 11 bases apart after V is trimmed by 4 bases and J by 3 bases. The CDR1 and CDR2 encoded by the germline V gene (reference sequence) are SGHNT and YYREEE. Per the publication, the treatment or condition label means: oral pan-JAK inhibitor, 5-10 mg twice daily. Lesional scalp punch biopsies and peripheral blood were obtained from alopecia areata patients. PBMCs were isolated by density centrifugation and stained for CD3, CD4 and CD8, and CD4+ and CD8+ T cells were sorted on a FACSAria. General findings and caveats noted by the study authors: Compared with mice, TCR sequences shared between patients were less clear, possibly partly because of HLA diversity across the patient population. During tofacitinib treatment, many expanded lesional clones stuck around in both scalp and blood, and this persistence may partly explain why relapse happens after treatment is stopped. Because the treated cohort was small and included a single nonresponder, larger studies are needed to assess links between baseline CD8+ expansion and response. Compared with normal scalp, lesional scalp had higher clonality and more expanded CD8+ clones, particularly in alopecia totalis/universalis, a pattern that suggests antigenic drive. Scalp clonality and the number of expanded CD8+ clones among the top 100 scalp clones were significantly decreased by tofacitinib. Resident alphabeta T cells in normal human skin are also sequenced, complicating scalp TCR repertoire analysis, unlike mouse skin dominated by gammadelta T cells.

Specimen: CD4+ T cells sorted from blood, collected at roughly week 36, from a patient treated with tofacitinib. This TCR was sampled from a human donor with alopecia areata. The sequence is built from TRBV5-4 and TRBJ2-6, and possibly TRBD1, on 5 matching bases. CDR3 reads: CASSLTGFGANVLTF. The DNA sequence follows: TGTGCCAGCAGCCTAACAGGATTTGGGGCCAACGTCCTGACTTTC.